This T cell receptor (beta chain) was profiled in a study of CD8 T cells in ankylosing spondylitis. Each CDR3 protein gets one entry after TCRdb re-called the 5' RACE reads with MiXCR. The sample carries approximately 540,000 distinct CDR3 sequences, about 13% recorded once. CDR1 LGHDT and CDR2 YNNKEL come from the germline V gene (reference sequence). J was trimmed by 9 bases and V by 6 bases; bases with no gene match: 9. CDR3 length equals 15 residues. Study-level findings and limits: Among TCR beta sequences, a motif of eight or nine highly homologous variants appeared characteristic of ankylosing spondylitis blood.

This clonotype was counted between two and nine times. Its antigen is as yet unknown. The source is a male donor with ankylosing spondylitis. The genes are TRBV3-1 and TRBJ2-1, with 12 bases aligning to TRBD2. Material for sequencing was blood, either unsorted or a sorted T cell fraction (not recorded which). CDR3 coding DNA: TGTGCCAGCAGGGATCTAGCGGGAGGGTTCGGTGAGCAGTTCTTC. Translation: CASRDLAGGFGEQFF.